This entry features one T cell receptor (beta chain) sequence. The data originate from a study of blood T cell repertoires in COVID-19. Study as a whole: In each case, the material was cDNA or gDNA derived from T cells, B-cell-depleted T cells, or PBMCs.

Only in-frame clones appear in the TCRdb table, and some are missing; sequencing was by immunoSEQ multiplex PCR. Among roughly 63,000 clones listed, more than 70% were seen once. What was sequenced was peripheral blood. The clonotype comes from a woman in her fifties or sixties with active or convalescent COVID-19.

CDR3 protein: CATSRDLTGGYGYTF. The DNA for the CDR3 is TGTGCCACCAGCAGAGATTTGACAGGGGGCTATGGCTACACCTTC. The chain uses TRBV15 and TRBJ1-2; 9 positions agree with TRBD1. The CDR3 consists of 15 residues. V was pared by 0 bases and J by 4 bases, with 3 bases of the junction left unmatched. Germline V lookup: CDR1 LNHNV, CDR2 YYDKDF (reference sequence).